One and the same sample provided the 14 T cell receptor beta chains below, sequenced in a study of shared clonotypes between healthy human individuals. The repertoire was sequenced with immunoSEQ multiplex PCR; TCRdb's copy has only in-frame clones and lacks some. The table lists roughly 650,000 clones, approximately 96% of them singletons, with about 0.12% in the top ten. Terminally differentiated effector memory CD45RA+ cells were left out of the naive CD8 fraction, which was CD45RO-negative and positively selected for CCR7. Input material: naive CD8+ T cells sorted from blood. The receptors here all came from a woman in her 30s in good health.

The chain combines TRBV6-1 with TRBJ2-1; D is possibly TRBD1 (6 bases). CDR1 is MNHNS and CDR2 is SASEGT in the germline V gene. Trimming stripped 3 bases from V and 13 bases from J, with 25 bases between. This CDR3 contains 16 residues. The CDR3 DNA follows: TGTGCCAGCAGTGAGGGGGCCGGGGCTAGCACGTACCCCCAGTTCTTC. It specifies CASSEGAGASTYPQFF.

The V and J genes are TRBV4-1 and TRBJ2-7; D possibly uses TRBD1 or TRBD2 (5 bases each). Trimming took off 0 bases at V and 7 bases at J, with 13 bases between the two ends. CDR3 length: 14 residues. CDR1 MGHRA and CDR2 YSYEKL come from the germline V gene. CDR3 nucleotide sequence: TGCGCCAGCAGCCAAGATCTTGGGGGTCCTGAGCAGTACTTC. Its protein is CASSQDLGGPEQYF.

The V call is TRBV9, the J call TRBJ1-2; 7 bases fit TRBD1. The germline CDR1 and CDR2 sequences are SGDLS and YYNGEE. There are 15 residues in the CDR3. Trimming at V came to 3 bases and at J to 3 bases, leaving 8 bases not matched to a gene. CDR3 residues: CASSGYRGGDYGYTF. The CDR3 DNA reads TGTGCCAGCAGCGGCTACAGGGGAGGGGACTATGGCTACACCTTC. Together with reference TRBV9 and TRBJ1-2, the CDR3 gives the full variable domain: DSGVTQTPKHLITATGQRVTLRCSPRSGDLSVYWYQQSLDQGLQFLIQYYNGEERAKGNILERFSAQQFPDLHSELNLSSLELGDSALYFCASSGYRGGDYGYTFGSGTRLTVV.

The J gene is TRBJ2-1, the V gene TRBV4-1; D is unresolved. Germline V CDR1 and CDR2: MGHRA, YSYEKL. The CDR3 runs to 13 residues. With 4 bases removed from V and 4 bases from J, the gap between germline ends came to 8 bases. The CDR3 nucleotides are TGCGCCAGCAGCCCAGAAGTGTACAATGAGCAGTTCTTC. This gives the protein CASSPEVYNEQFF.

CDR3 amino acids: CASNRVGGTGELFF. The CDR3 nucleotides read TGTGCCAGCAACAGGGTTGGAGGGACCGGGGAGCTGTTTTTT. The J gene is TRBJ2-2, the V gene TRBV11-2; D tentatively reads TRBD1 or TRBD2 (6 bases each). From germline, CDR1 is SGHAT and CDR2 FQNNGV. Trimming cost V 7 bases and J 5 bases, with 14 bases left between them. This CDR3 region has 14 residues.

This clone was found a few times. The chain employs TRBV28 and TRBJ1-1; D is possibly TRBD1 (6 bases). The CDR3 consists of 11 residues. Trimming pared 8 bases from V and 5 bases from J, leaving 9 bases between. Germline V gives CDR1 MDHEN, CDR2 SYDVKM. The CDR3, as DNA: TGTGCCAGCCGAACAGGGACTGAAGCTTTCTTT. Its protein product is CASRTGTEAFF.

The chain is built from TRBV28 and TRBJ1-2; tentatively, D is TRBD1 (6 bases). There are 14 residues in the CDR3. Germline values: CDR1 MDHEN, CDR2 SYDVKM. The V end lost 5 bases, the J end lost 4 bases, and 14 bases lay between the germline ends. The CDR3 loop reads CASSPTGPPYGYTF. DNA for the CDR3: TGTGCCAGCAGTCCCACAGGGCCACCCTATGGCTACACCTTC.

On this clone: Other DNA sequences in the same sample also yield this CDR3. This chain connects TRBV19 to TRBJ1-2; 7 bases are a match to TRBD1. CDR1 and CDR2 from the germline V gene are LNHDA and SQIVND (reference sequence). The CDR3 is made up of 13 amino acids. V shed 6 bases, J shed 7 bases, and the junction held 8 bases outside the gene matches. CDR3 nucleotides: TGTGCCAGTAGCCCTACAGGGGCGGGTGGCTACACCTTC. Amino acids: CASSPTGAGGYTF.

The V gene is TRBV27, the J gene TRBJ2-5, with D unclear. CDR1 and CDR2 (germline): MNHEY, SMNVEV (reference sequence). Trimming removed 5 bases at V and 3 bases at J, with 10 bases between. This CDR3 spans 13 amino acids. CDR3 protein: CASSGLPEETQYF. The CDR3 DNA reads TGTGCCAGCAGTGGGCTGCCTGAAGAGACCCAGTACTTC.

The V gene is TRBV5-2, the J gene TRBJ1-2. TRBV5-2 counts as a pseudogene. This CDR3 region has 15 residues. CDR3 DNA sequence: TGTGCCAGCAAAACTAATCGAGAGTACGCCTATGGCTACACCTTC. This codes for CASKTNREYAYGYTF.

The chain carries TRBV7-8 and TRBJ2-5, with D possibly matching TRBD2 (6 bases). CDR1 and CDR2 (germline): SGHVS, FQNEAQ. Deletions cut 1 base from V and 0 bases from J, with 15 bases between. This CDR3 is built from 17 residues. CDR3 sequence (DNA): TGTGCCAGCAGCTTAGGGGGTAGCGGAGAATACCAAGAGACCCAGTACTTC. This translates into CASSLGGSGEYQETQYF.

This clone was detected only once. V gene TRBV5-4 combines with J gene TRBJ2-7, with D perhaps given as TRBD1 or TRBD2 (5 bases each). The CDR3 is 14 amino acids. Germline V lookup: CDR1 SGHNT, CDR2 YYREEE (reference sequence). Trimming left V 4 bases short and J 0 bases short, with 11 bases between. Written as DNA, the CDR3 is TGTGCCAGCAGCCGGGGACCCGCCTCCTACGAGCAGTACTTC. Protein product: CASSRGPASYEQYF.

On this clone itself: Other nucleotide sequences from this sample produce the same CDR3. V is TRBV27 and J is TRBJ1-2; D is uncertain. CDR1 MNHEY and CDR2 SMNVEV come from the germline V gene (reference sequence). V was trimmed by 3 bases and J by 2 bases, leaving 7 bases between them. This CDR3 spans 13 amino acids. CDR3 DNA: TGTGCCAGCAGTTTCGGGCAGAACTATGGCTACACCTTC. It codes for CASSFGQNYGYTF.

The J gene is TRBJ1-1, the V gene TRBV11-2; D is perhaps TRBD1 (6 bases). The CDR3 has 14 amino acids. The ends were cut back, 3 bases at V and 6 bases at J, with 14 bases in the middle. Germline CDR1 SGHAT, CDR2 FQNNGV. CDR3 bases: TGTGCCAGCAGCTTCGTTGGGGGGGCTGCTGAAGCTTTCTTT. Encoded protein: CASSFVGGAAEAFF. Supplemented by reference TRBV11-2 and TRBJ1-1, the full variable domain reads EAGVAQSPRYKIIEKRQSVAFWCNPISGHATLYWYQQILGQGPKLLIQFQNNGVVDDSQLPKDRFSAERLKGVDSTLKIQPAKLEDSAVYLCASSFVGGAAEAFFGQGTRLTVV.